This is a list of T cell receptor beta chains from one sample in a study of blood T cells in healthy people across ages. TCRdb processed the 5' RACE reads anew with MiXCR; each CDR3 protein has one entry. The sample has approximately 830,000 distinct CDR3 sequences; around 62% are singletons. Sequenced input: blood. These receptors originate from a man aged 30-40 years in good health. The CDR3 runs from the conserved cysteine through the conserved F or W. The D gene is left open where the match is weak. Clone sizes are given selectively: once, few, many, or a class where the clone is expanded.

j_gene	abundance	d_gene	v_gene	CDR3nt	CDR3aa
TRBJ1-2	-	-	TRBV29-1	TGCAGCGCCGAAGGGGAGGGCTATGGCTACACCTTC	CSAEGEGYGYTF
TRBJ2-1	-	TRBD1	TRBV28	TGTGCCAGCAGTTTTGGAGGGACAGGGGAGAGTGAGCAGTTCTTC	CASSFGGTGESEQFF
TRBJ2-3	-	-	TRBV10-3	TGTGCCATCAGTGAGTCGGACTCGCATACGCAGTATTTT	CAISESDSHTQYF
TRBJ1-1	-	TRBD1	TRBV9	TGTGCCAGCGGGGACAGATCGAACACTGAAGCTTTCTTT	CASGDRSNTEAFF
TRBJ2-5	few	-	TRBV27	TGTGCCAGCAGTTTTAGCGGCTCTGATGAGCAGTACTTC	CASSFSGSDEQYF
TRBJ1-2	-	-	TRBV7-9	TGTGCCAGCAGCTTAGCCTTACAGCACTATGGCTACACCTTC	CASSLALQHYGYTF
TRBJ2-1	-	-	TRBV5-1	TGCGCCAGCAGCGTAGGAATAGGCGGTGAGCAGTTCTTC	CASSVGIGGEQFF
TRBJ2-5	many	TRBD1	TRBV4-3	TGCGCCAGCAGCCAACAGGGGGCCCAAGAGACCCAGTACTTC	CASSQQGAQETQYF
TRBJ2-1	-	TRBD2	TRBV18	TGTGCCAGCTCACCACCGAACCTAGCGGCAGCCAATGAGCAGTTCTTC	CASSPPNLAAANEQFF
TRBJ2-4	-	TRBD1	TRBV6-5	TGTGCCAGCAGTTTATCCGGGACAGGGGTCGGAGCCAAAAACATTCAGTACTTC	CASSLSGTGVGAKNIQYF
TRBJ2-5	-	TRBD2	TRBV20-1	TGCAGTGCGCCCACTAGCGGGGGGTACAGCCTGGGTGAGCAGTACTTC	CSAPTSGGYSLGEQYF
TRBJ2-5	-	-	TRBV7-2	TGTGCCAGCAGCCGATCCAGTGGGAGTGAGACCCAGTACTTC	CASSRSSGSETQYF
TRBJ2-1	-	-	TRBV7-9	TGTGCCAGCAGCTTCAGGCAGGTCTACAATGAGCAGTTCTTC	CASSFRQVYNEQFF
TRBJ2-5	-	-	TRBV3-1	TGTGCCGGCAGCCCCGATGGACGGGGAAAAGAGACCCAGTACTTC	CAGSPDGRGKETQYF
TRBJ1-5	-	TRBD1	TRBV29-1	TGCAGCGTGACAGGGGCTTTGAATCAGCCCCAGCATTTT	CSVTGALNQPQHF
TRBJ2-6	many	-	TRBV7-3	TGTGCCAGCAGCTCCCTGGGGGACCCCCGCTCTGGGGCCAACGTCCTGACTTTC	CASSSLGDPRSGANVLTF
TRBJ1-4	few	TRBD1	TRBV5-1	TGCGCCAGCAGCGAAGGACAGGGGACGTTCGGGGAAAAACTGTTTTTT	CASSEGQGTFGEKLFF
TRBJ2-4	few	-	TRBV9	TGTGCCAGCAGCTCGGGGGCGACAGGGTATAACATTCAGTACTTC	CASSSGATGYNIQYF
TRBJ1-5	-	-	TRBV27	TGTGCCAGCAGTGTAAAGCCAGGGTATAGCAATCAGCCCCAGCATTTT	CASSVKPGYSNQPQHF
TRBJ2-3	-	TRBD1	TRBV9	TGTGCCAGCAGCGCCGCCGCGGACAGGGTTCCCACAGATACGCGGTATTTT	CASSAAADRVPTDTRYF
TRBJ2-7	-	-	TRBV24-1	TGTGCCACCACGTCCTCGGAGCTGGGAGAGACCCGGTACTTC	CATTSSELGETRYF
TRBJ2-7	-	TRBD1	TRBV6-2/TRBV6-3	TGTGCCAGCAGTTCGGACCTCCGGGACAGGAGCTCCTACGAGCAGTACTTC	CASSSDLRDRSSYEQYF
TRBJ1-2	-	-	TRBV7-2	TGTGCCAGCAGCTTAGCGAGGCAGGACTTGAGCTACACCTTC	CASSLARQDLSYTF
TRBJ2-7	-	-	TRBV7-2	TGTGCCAGCAGCAAACGGGACAACTACGAGCAGTACTTC	CASSKRDNYEQYF
TRBJ1-1	-	TRBD1	TRBV10-3	TGTGCCACCGGGACAGCCAACACTGAAGCTTTCTTT	CATGTANTEAFF
TRBJ1-1	-	-	TRBV12-3/TRBV12-4	TGTGCCAGCAGCAGAGGGGTTATGAACACTGAAGCTTTCTTT	CASSRGVMNTEAFF
TRBJ2-5	-	-	TRBV7-2	TGTGCCAGCGCTCCAGGACTGTGGGGAGAGACCCAGTACTTC	CASAPGLWGETQYF
TRBJ2-5	-	TRBD2	TRBV11-2	TGTGCCAGCAGCTTCGGGGGGGGTTCGCTAGAGACCCAGTACTTC	CASSFGGGSLETQYF
TRBJ2-1	few	TRBD2	TRBV7-2	TGTGCCAGCAGCTTAGTTGTACTAGCGGGGAGCAGGGAGCAGTTCTTC	CASSLVVLAGSREQFF
TRBJ2-1	-	TRBD1	TRBV3-1	TGTGCCAGCAGCCAAACGTACGGGACAGGGGTTAACAATGAGCAGTTCTTC	CASSQTYGTGVNNEQFF
TRBJ1-2	few	TRBD1	TRBV7-9	TGTGCCAGCAGCCCAGCAGGAGGGGGCGAGCGCGGCTACACCTTC	CASSPAGGGERGYTF
TRBJ2-7	-	TRBD2	TRBV14	TGTGCCAGCAGCCCGATCGCTAGCGGGGGGCTCTACGAGCAGTACTTC	CASSPIASGGLYEQYF
TRBJ1-2	-	-	TRBV20-1	TGCAGTGCTAAATGGGACTCACTTTATGGCTACACCTTC	CSAKWDSLYGYTF
TRBJ1-4	-	TRBD1	TRBV15	TGTGCCACCGGCAGGGACAGGGATCTTGAAAAACTGTTTTTT	CATGRDRDLEKLFF
TRBJ1-5	-	-	TRBV5-6	TGTGCCAGCAGCTTGGCGGCAGGGCTTCTCCCCCAGCATTTT	CASSLAAGLLPQHF
TRBJ2-2	-	-	TRBV11-3	TGTGCCAGCAGCCGATACGTCGGGACGTTAACGGCCGGGGAGCTGTTTTTT	CASSRYVGTLTAGELFF
TRBJ1-2	-	TRBD1	TRBV7-2	TGTGCCAGCAGCCCCAGACTGGGACAGGGAGTTGGCTACACCTTC	CASSPRLGQGVGYTF
TRBJ2-7	-	TRBD1	TRBV10-3	TGTGCCATCAAGGTTGGACAGGGTCTCGACGAGCAGTACTTC	CAIKVGQGLDEQYF
TRBJ1-1	-	-	TRBV2	TGTGCCAGCATAAGGGGGGGGATTGAAGCTTTCTTT	CASIRGGIEAFF
TRBJ2-3	-	-	TRBV6-5	TGTGCCAGCAGTCTCGAAGAGGGGCAAGGATCACAGTATTTT	CASSLEEGQGSQYF
TRBJ2-1	-	-	TRBV2	TGTGCCAGCGGAAGGCCGGGGGAGCAGTTCTTC	CASGRPGEQFF
TRBJ2-6	-	-	TRBV7-8	TGTGCCAGCAGCTTAGCGTGGGGTGGGGAGTTCTCTGGGGCCAACGTCCTGACTTTC	CASSLAWGGEFSGANVLTF
TRBJ2-3	-	TRBD2	TRBV5-1	TGCGCCAGCAGCGGGGCTAGCGGGGACTTTGATACGCAGTATTTT	CASSGASGDFDTQYF